Listed here are 16 T cell receptor beta chains from one sample, sequenced in a study of cytomegalovirus exposure and HLA in healthy donors. Use of 60 Vbeta and 13 Jbeta primers characterized the PCR. The repertoire was sequenced with immunoSEQ multiplex PCR; TCRdb's copy has only in-frame clones and lacks some. The sample includes around 92,000 clones, over 80% of them seen just once. Sequenced sample: PBMCs. Source of these receptors: a female donor in good health and CMV-seropositive.

The chain uses TRBV4-1 and TRBJ1-3, with a weak D call TRBD1 (5 bases). Germline V gene data show CDR1 as MGHRA and CDR2 as YSYEKL. Deletions cut 1 base from V and 2 bases from J, with 12 bases between. The CDR3 extends over 16 amino acids. The CDR3 DNA reads TGCGCCAGCAGCCAAGTCTGGGGGGAGCCTGGAAACACCATATATTTT. This gives the protein CASSQVWGEPGNTIYF.

The chain couples TRBV18 to TRBJ2-7; D is unresolved. Germline assignment: CDR1 KGHSH and CDR2 LQKENI. V was pared by 3 bases and J by 1 base, with 4 bases between. This CDR3 comprises 12 residues. In DNA form, the CDR3 reads TGTGCCAGCTCACCGACATCCTACGAGCAGTACTTC. It yields the protein CASSPTSYEQYF.

V is TRBV5-1 and J is TRBJ1-5; tentatively, D is TRBD1 (6 bases). V was clipped by 0 bases and J by 5 bases, with 6 bases between them. The CDR3 extends over 13 amino acids. In germline, CDR1 is SGHRS, CDR2 YFSETQ. In DNA form, the CDR3 reads TGCGCCAGCAGCTTGGCAGGGGATCAGCCCCAGCATTTT. Residues: CASSLAGDQPQHF.

This clone appeared a few times. This chain links TRBV7-9 with TRBJ1-5; D is unclear. The CDR3 is 15 residues long. Trimming shortened V by 1 base and J by 2 bases, and 9 bases separated the two germline ends. The germline CDR1 and CDR2 sequences are SEHNR and FQNEAQ (reference sequence). CDR3 loop: CASSLDRMGNQPQHF. Written as DNA, the CDR3 is TGTGCCAGCAGCTTAGACAGAATGGGCAATCAGCCCCAGCATTTT.

V is TRBV9 and J is TRBJ2-3; TRBD1 agrees at 8 bases. This CDR3 is 14 amino acids long. Germline V gene lookup returns CDR1 SGDLS and CDR2 YYNGEE. The trim removed 2 bases at V and 1 base at J, leaving 0 bases unmatched. The CDR3: CASSVRGRTDTQYF. The CDR3 DNA sequence: TGTGCCAGCAGCGTCAGGGGGCGCACAGATACGCAGTATTTT.

The chain combines TRBV6-1 with TRBJ1-5, with a possible D match to TRBD1 (6 bases). This CDR3 spans 15 amino acids. The V end lost 6 bases, the J end lost 2 bases, and 14 bases lay between the germline ends. CDR1 and CDR2 (germline): MNHNS, SASEGT. The chain's CDR3 is CASSELQGGNQPQHF. CDR3 sequence (DNA): TGTGCCAGCAGCGAACTACAGGGTGGCAATCAGCCCCAGCATTTT.

This clone was detected once. The chain couples TRBV5-1 to TRBJ2-5; tentative D call: TRBD2 (5 bases). The CDR3 is made up of 16 amino acids. V was shortened by 0 bases and J by 4 bases, with 16 bases between the two germline ends. CDR1 is SGHRS and CDR2 is YFSETQ in the germline V gene. CDR3 nucleotide sequence: TGCGCCAGCAGCTTGGCCTGGCCCGGAGGCGGAGAGACCCAGTACTTC. It codes for CASSLAWPGGGETQYF.

The rearrangement joins TRBV11-2 to TRBJ1-3; D is possibly TRBD1 (6 bases). The germline CDR1 and CDR2 sequences are SGHAT and FQNNGV. CDR3 size: 15 residues. V was cut by 6 bases and J by 0 bases, with 12 bases left in between. This chain's CDR3 is CASSRDIGSGNTIYF. The CDR3 bases are TGTGCCAGCAGTCGGGACATCGGCTCTGGAAACACCATATATTTT. Using reference TRBV11-2 and TRBJ1-3 for the parts outside the CDR3, the full variable domain is EAGVAQSPRYKIIEKRQSVAFWCNPISGHATLYWYQQILGQGPKLLIQFQNNGVVDDSQLPKDRFSAERLKGVDSTLKIQPAKLEDSAVYLCASSRDIGSGNTIYFGEGSWLTVV.

This chain connects TRBV10-3 to TRBJ2-2, with 8 bases fitting TRBD1. CDR3 length: 14 residues. Germline V gene data show CDR1 as ENHRY and CDR2 as SYGVKD. The V gene end was trimmed by 4 bases and the J gene end by 6 bases; junction bases not matched to a gene: 4. Here the CDR3 DNA reads TGTGCCATCAGTGGACAGGGGAATGCCGGGGAGCTGTTTTTT. This gives the protein CAISGQGNAGELFF.

The chain recombines TRBV29-1 with TRBJ2-1, with 11 positions matching TRBD2. The CDR3 spans 15 residues. Germline loops: CDR1 SQVTM, CDR2 ANQGSEA. This CDR3 is CCAPPTSGSYNEQFF. The CDR3 DNA is TGCTGCGCCCCACCCACTAGCGGGAGTTACAATGAGCAGTTCTTC.

The rearrangement links TRBV7-8 to TRBJ2-7; 10 nucleotides line up with TRBD2. CDR3 length: 15 amino acids. Germline assignment: CDR1 SGHVS and CDR2 FQNEAQ. V was clipped by 2 bases and J by 6 bases; unmatched bases: 7. CDR3 sequence reads: CASSLYETSGREQYF. Here the CDR3 DNA reads TGTGCCAGCAGCTTATATGAGACTAGCGGGCGCGAGCAGTACTTC.

The CDR3 region has the DNA TGTGCCAGTAGTTCGCGACAGTCCTACGAGCAGTACTTC. Its protein is CASSSRQSYEQYF. This rearrangement joins TRBV19 to TRBJ2-7, with D perhaps TRBD1 (5 bases). The CDR3 covers 13 residues. V lost 5 bases and J lost 1, with 9 bases in between. From germline, CDR1 is LNHDA and CDR2 SQIVND (reference sequence).

The chain recombines TRBV28 with TRBJ1-3, with TRBD1 matching 10 bases. The V and J ends lost 5 bases and 5 bases, in that order; junction bases with no gene match: 6. Germline CDR1 and CDR2: MDHEN and SYDVKM. The CDR3 length is 15 residues. The CDR3 protein is CASSQTGGRRNTIYF. The CDR3 region has the DNA TGTGCCAGCAGTCAGACAGGGGGCAGGAGAAACACCATATATTTT.

This chain uses TRBV11-2 with TRBJ1-1; TRBD1 is a possible D gene (6 bases). CDR1 and CDR2 (germline): SGHAT, FQNNGV. This CDR3 is built from 14 residues. V shed 0 bases and J shed 11 bases, with 16 bases lying between them. CDR3 protein: CASSLDLPGTWAFF. CDR3 DNA: TGTGCCAGCAGCTTAGATCTCCCCGGGACATGGGCTTTCTTT.

The V and J genes are TRBV5-1 and TRBJ2-6, with D hard to call. The germline V gene encodes CDR1 SGHRS and CDR2 YFSETQ. The CDR3 totals 14 residues. Trimming stripped 4 bases from V and 0 bases from J, with 5 bases between. This chain's CDR3 is CASSINSGANVLTF. CDR3 sequence (DNA): TGCGCCAGCAGCATTAACTCTGGGGCCAACGTCCTGACTTTC.

This clone was counted once. This chain joins TRBV15 and TRBJ2-7; 11 nucleotides align to TRBD2. This CDR3 is built from 15 residues. Germline CDR1 and CDR2: LNHNV and YYDKDF (reference sequence). The V gene end was trimmed by 0 bases and the J gene end by 4 bases; junction bases not matched to a gene: 2. The CDR3 DNA reads TGTGCCACCAGCAGAGATACTAGCGGGAGTTACGAGCAGTACTTC. Amino acids: CATSRDTSGSYEQYF. The full variable domain, in which reference TRBV15 and TRBJ2-7 provide the parts outside the CDR3, is DAMVIQNPRYQVTQFGKPVTLSCSQTLNHNVMYWYQQKSSQAPKLLFHYYDKDFNNEADTPDNFQSRRPNTSFCFLDIRSPGLGDTAMYLCATSRDTSGSYEQYFGPGTRLTVT.